The 17 T cell receptor beta chains below were found in one sample sequenced in a study of blood T cell repertoires in COVID-19. Some clones are missing from TCRdb's copy, which holds only in-frame ones; the method was immunoSEQ multiplex PCR. The repertoire holds around 160,000 clones, with around 84% as singletons. Material: peripheral blood. These receptor sequences come from a woman over 75 with acute or convalescent COVID-19.

A word on this clone: It is unclear where the CDR3 begins or ends on the DNA, so no DNA is shown, and the CDR3 is as TCRdb lists it. The chain's CDR3 is CASSKGFGEGNYGYTF. The rearrangement uses TRBV21-1 and TRBJ1-2. TRBV21-1 is a documented pseudogene. The CDR3 is 16 amino acids in total, end residues counted.

To note about this clone: The junction does not match germline at one end; this may be a read error. V is TRBV7-7 and J is TRBJ2-7; 7 bases match TRBD1. Germline V gene lookup returns CDR1 SSHAT and CDR2 FNYEAQ (reference sequence). CDR3 length: 15 amino acids. The CDR3 spells CASSLGDSSHYEQYF. Here the CDR3 DNA reads TGTGCTAGCAGCTTAGGGGACAGTTCTCACTACGAGCAGTACTTC.

This chain uses TRBV29-1 with TRBJ1-2; possibly TRBD1 for D (5 bases). This CDR3 comprises 14 residues. Trimming stripped 4 bases from V and 6 bases from J, with 18 bases between. Germline V gives CDR1 SQVTM, CDR2 ANQGSEA. This CDR3 is CSVAGGGRQDGYTF. CDR3 coding DNA: TGCAGCGTTGCTGGTGGGGGGAGGCAGGATGGCTACACCTTC.

The V gene is TRBV28, the J gene TRBJ2-3; TRBD2 might be the D (6 bases). From germline, CDR1 is MDHEN and CDR2 SYDVKM. This CDR3 spans 13 amino acids. CDR3 DNA: TGTGGCTCCTGGGGGGAGCGGACAGATACGCAGTATTTT. This encodes CGSWGERTDTQYF.

As DNA, the CDR3 is TGCAGTGCTAGTAGTAGCGTCGAGCAGTACTTC. Protein: CSASSSVEQYF. The chain recombines TRBV20-1 with TRBJ2-7; the D gene is possibly TRBD2 (5 bases). Trimming pared 3 bases from V and 6 bases from J, leaving 9 bases between. The CDR3 extends over 11 amino acids. The germline V gene has CDR1 DFQATT and CDR2 SNEGSKA (reference sequence).

The rearrangement links TRBV6-5 to TRBJ2-7; D may be TRBD2 (6 bases). Germline CDR1 and CDR2: MNHEY and SVGAGI. This CDR3 spans 14 amino acids. With 5 bases removed from V and 2 bases from J, the gap between germline ends came to 13 bases. CDR3 protein: CASSPTGGTYEQYF. The CDR3 coding sequence is TGTGCCAGCAGTCCTACCGGGGGAACCTACGAGCAGTACTTC.

This clone was seen more than once but under ten times. The gene calls are TRBV18 and TRBJ1-5; D ambiguous. The germline CDR1 and CDR2 sequences are KGHSH and LQKENI. The CDR3 length is 15 residues. Trimming pared 3 bases from V and 4 bases from J, leaving 13 bases between. The CDR3 region is CASSPVATINQPQHF. In nucleotides, the CDR3 is TGTGCCAGCTCACCGGTAGCGACAATTAATCAGCCCCAGCATTTT.

This chain connects TRBV6-5 to TRBJ1-2, with TRBD1 matching 7 bases. V lost 6 bases and J lost 0; bases outside the gene matches: 7. Looked up from germline, CDR1 is MNHEY and CDR2 is SVGAGI. This CDR3 region has 15 residues. CDR3 in DNA: TGTGCCAGCAGAACCACAGGGGCTGCTAACTATGGCTACACCTTC. Its translation: CASRTTGAANYGYTF.

In its sample, this clone was seen once. J is TRBJ2-2 and V is TRBV6-1; the match to TRBD2 covers 10 bases. From germline, CDR1 is MNHNS and CDR2 SASEGT. This CDR3 is 16 amino acids long. V was pared by 0 bases and J by 5 bases, with 3 bases of the junction left unmatched. In nucleotides, the CDR3 is TGTGCCAGCAGTGAAGCAGCTAGCGGGAGAACCGGGGAGCTGTTTTTT. It encodes CASSEAASGRTGELFF.

The chain recombines TRBV2 with TRBJ1-4; D may be TRBD1 (6 bases). From germline, CDR1 is SNHLY and CDR2 FYNNEI. The V gene lost 7 bases and the J gene lost 0 bases, with 6 bases spanning the gap. This CDR3 contains 13 residues. CDR3: CASNRATNEKLFF. The CDR3, as DNA: TGTGCCAGCAACAGGGCAACTAATGAAAAACTGTTTTTT.

The chain links TRBV19 to TRBJ2-2; D gene uncertain. The CDR3 spans 14 residues. Germline values: CDR1 LNHDA, CDR2 SQIVND (reference sequence). V was clipped by 4 bases and J by 5 bases, with 11 bases between them. CDR3: CASSTTPATGELFF. CDR3 DNA sequence: TGTGCCAGTAGTACCACACCTGCTACCGGGGAGCTGTTTTTT.

This clone is a singleton in its sample. The chain is built from TRBV5-4 and TRBJ2-7; 8 nucleotides agree with TRBD2. Germline CDR1 reads SGHNT; CDR2 reads YYREEE (reference sequence). Trimming cost V 0 bases and J 6 bases; bases outside gene matches: 8. The CDR3 runs 15 residues. The CDR3 sequence: CASSLGDSGIGEQYF. The DNA for the CDR3 is TGTGCCAGCAGCTTGGGGGATAGCGGGATAGGCGAGCAGTACTTC. Looking up the rest from reference TRBV5-4 and TRBJ2-7 gives the full variable domain: ETGVTQSPTHLIKTRGQQVTLRCSSQSGHNTVSWYQQALGQGPQFIFQYYREEENGRGNFPPRFSGLQFPNYSSELNVNALELDDSALYLCASSLGDSGIGEQYFGPGTRLTVT.

V gene TRBV18 combines with J gene TRBJ2-3; D may be TRBD1 (7 bases). The V end lost 4 bases, the J end lost 5 bases, and 19 bases lay between the germline ends. The CDR3 loop spans 16 amino acids. Germline V gene lookup returns CDR1 KGHSH and CDR2 LQKENI. The CDR3 nucleotides read TGTGCCAGCTCACGGATTACAGGGGCGCGGGGAGATACGCAGTATTTT. This sequence encodes CASSRITGARGDTQYF. The entire variable domain, with the rest obtained from reference TRBV18 and TRBJ2-3, is as follows: NAGVMQNPRHLVRRRGQEARLRCSPMKGHSHVYWYRQLPEEGLKFMVYLQKENIIDESGMPKERFSAEFPKEGPSILRIQQVVRGDSAAYFCASSRITGARGDTQYFGPGTRLTVL.

The chain recombines TRBV19 with TRBJ1-2, with TRBD1 matching 10 bases. Germline V gene lookup returns CDR1 LNHDA and CDR2 SQIVND (reference sequence). The CDR3 totals 11 residues. V shed 10 bases and J 7 bases; nucleotides not matched to a gene: 3. CDR3 nucleotide sequence: TGTGCCACCGGGACAGGGGTTGGCTACACCTTC. Protein product: CATGTGVGYTF.

This chain joins TRBV5-8 and TRBJ2-7, with D unclear. The ends were cut back, 0 bases at V and 0 bases at J, with 7 bases in the middle. Germline V gene data show CDR1 as SGHTS and CDR2 as YDEGEE. The CDR3 is 14 amino acids. CDR3 nucleotides: TGTGCCAGCAGCTTGGACAGCAGCTCCTACGAGCAGTACTTC. Residues: CASSLDSSSYEQYF.

The gene calls are TRBV25-1 and TRBJ1-6; 8 positions agree with TRBD1. CDR3 length: 15 residues. V lost 2 bases and J lost 9; bases outside the gene matches: 6. Germline V gene sequence: CDR1 MGHDK, CDR2 SYGVNS. CDR3 amino acids: CASSEMLTGGSPLHF. The CDR3 DNA sequence: TGTGCCAGCAGTGAAATGCTAACAGGGGGTTCACCCCTCCACTTT.

The chain recombines TRBV10-3 with TRBJ1-4; 10 positions match TRBD1. CDR1 is ENHRY and CDR2 is SYGVKD in the germline V gene. There are 15 residues in the CDR3. The trim removed 4 bases at V and 4 bases at J, leaving 3 bases unmatched. CDR3 sequence (DNA): TGTGCCATCAGTGCGGACAGGGGGATTAATGAAAAACTGTTTTTT. This gives the protein CAISADRGINEKLFF.